What follows are 27 T cell receptor beta chains derived from one specimen sequenced in a study of OX40 agonist ivuxolimab in advanced cancers. TCRdb's table, derived via immunoSEQ multiplex PCR, lists solely in-frame clones and lacks some. The sample has 70,000 to 80,000 clones; roughly 77% are singletons. The source material was CD4+ or CD8+ T cells sorted from blood, sampled in a trial of the OX40 agonist ivuxolimab. The receptors originated from an adult with an advanced solid tumor such as melanoma, head and neck, liver or kidney cancer.

The chain is built from TRBV29-1 and TRBJ1-2; 10 positions agree with TRBD1. This CDR3 is built from 11 residues. Germline lookup yields CDR1 SQVTM and CDR2 ANQGSEA. The trim removed 3 bases at V and 10 bases at J, leaving 2 bases unmatched. CDR3 protein: CSVDGTGAYTF. Here the CDR3 DNA reads TGCAGCGTTGATGGGACAGGGGCCTACACCTTC.

The J gene is TRBJ1-6, the V gene TRBV21-1; the DNA was not compared with TRBD1, the D call given in the table. TRBV21-1 corresponds to a pseudogene. This CDR3 spans 13 amino acids. The CDR3 nucleotides are TGTGCCTTAGGGGTGCCTCACAAATTCACCCCTCACTTT. This gives the protein CALGVPHKFTPHF.

This chain uses TRBV6-6 with TRBJ2-1; tentatively, D is TRBD1 or TRBD2 (5 bases each). CDR1 and CDR2 (germline): MNHNY, SVGAGI (reference sequence). The V gene lost 2 bases and the J gene lost 4 bases, with 9 bases spanning the gap. The CDR3 extends over 14 amino acids. The CDR3 protein is CASSYPGPYNEQFF. CDR3 in DNA: TGTGCCAGCAGTTACCCGGGACCATACAATGAGCAGTTCTTC.

This chain joins TRBV9 and TRBJ1-1; tentative D call: TRBD1 (5 bases). The V end lost 2 bases, the J end lost 0 bases, and 14 bases lay between the germline ends. This CDR3 is 16 amino acids long. Germline V gene lookup returns CDR1 SGDLS and CDR2 YYNGEE. The CDR3 DNA sequence: TGTGCCAGCAGCGTCACTATCGACAGAATGAACACTGAAGCTTTCTTT. This sequence encodes CASSVTIDRMNTEAFF.

The V and J genes are TRBV28 and TRBJ1-5; D gene unclear. In germline, CDR1 is MDHEN, CDR2 SYDVKM. The CDR3 spans 14 residues. The germline V and J ends were trimmed by 3 bases and 7 bases, with 13 bases remaining between them. In DNA form, the CDR3 reads TGTGCCAGCAGTTTGTCGGGTAAGGAACAGCCCCAGCATTTT. Translated: CASSLSGKEQPQHF.

The chain combines TRBV4-3 with TRBJ1-5, with D perhaps TRBD1 (5 bases). The CDR3 extends over 14 amino acids. Looked up from germline, CDR1 is LGHNA and CDR2 is YSLEER. V was shortened by 3 bases and J by 4 bases, with 10 bases between the two germline ends. CDR3: CASSQRGGNQPQHF. DNA of the CDR3: TGCGCCAGCAGCCAGAGGGGAGGGAATCAGCCCCAGCATTTT.

The genes are TRBV6-4 and TRBJ1-2, with D possibly TRBD1 on 5 matching bases. V was pared by 2 bases and J by 8 bases, with 9 bases between. The CDR3 contains 12 residues. Germline assignment: CDR1 MRHNA and CDR2 SNTAGT. The chain's CDR3 is CASSDGGIGYTF. In nucleotides, the CDR3 is TGTGCCAGCAGTGACGGGGGAATAGGCTACACCTTC.

This chain joins TRBV19 and TRBJ2-2; 7 bases line up with TRBD1. With V trimmed by 8 bases and J by 1 base, 4 bases remained unmatched. This CDR3 has 14 residues. CDR1 is LNHDA and CDR2 is SQIVND in the germline V gene (reference sequence). CDR3 sequence (DNA): TGTGCCAGTTCCGGGACAGTGAACACCGGGGAGCTGTTTTTT. Translating gives CASSGTVNTGELFF.

The chain uses TRBV4-1 and TRBJ2-7, with unresolved D. Trimming removed 2 bases from V and 0 bases from J, with 2 bases in between. Germline V gives CDR1 MGHRA, CDR2 YSYEKL. The CDR3 spans 12 residues. This chain's CDR3 is CASSQSSYEQYF. CDR3 nucleotide sequence: TGCGCCAGCAGCCAAAGCTCCTACGAGCAGTACTTC.

V gene TRBV7-9 combines with J gene TRBJ2-1; 7 nucleotides align to TRBD1. Trimming removed 5 bases from V and 10 bases from J; junction bases left unmatched: 20. The CDR3 is 17 amino acids. Germline loops: CDR1 SEHNR, CDR2 FQNEAQ (reference sequence). The DNA for the CDR3 is TGTGCCAGCAGCCAACGCCTGACAGGGAATACATTGGGGGAGCAGTTCTTC. Translating gives CASSQRLTGNTLGEQFF.

This clone occurred once. V and J are TRBV5-4 and TRBJ2-7, with 10 bases matching TRBD1. Germline lookup yields CDR1 SGHNT and CDR2 YYREEE (reference sequence). CDR3 size: 16 residues. The V segment lost 2 bases and the J segment 5 bases; nucleotides outside the gene matches: 10. CDR3 region: CASSLDPGTGVNEQYF. The CDR3 DNA reads as TGTGCCAGCAGCTTAGATCCCGGGACAGGGGTAAACGAGCAGTACTTC.

The chain couples TRBV2 to TRBJ2-7; 7 nucleotides match TRBD2. Germline V CDR1 and CDR2: SNHLY, FYNNEI. With V trimmed by 1 base and J by 3 bases, 12 bases remained unmatched. This CDR3 has 17 residues. CDR3 residues: CASSEEVARESIYEQYF. CDR3 sequence (DNA): TGTGCCAGCAGTGAAGAGGTAGCGCGGGAGAGTATCTACGAGCAGTACTTC.

There are a few counts of this clone. The chain has TRBV7-2 and TRBJ1-3; 8 bases agree with TRBD1. Germline assignment: CDR1 SGHTA and CDR2 FQGNSA. The J segment lost 1 base and the V segment lost 9 bases, leaving 5 bases of the junction unmatched. The CDR3 covers 14 residues. CDR3 protein: CASGTGGSGNTIYF. Here the CDR3 DNA reads TGTGCCAGTGGAACAGGGGGATCTGGAAACACCATATATTTT.

This clone was seen a single time. V gene TRBV6-6 combines with J gene TRBJ1-4; unclear D gene. Trimming left V 6 bases short and J 10 bases short, with 15 bases between. There are 13 residues in the CDR3. Germline lookup yields CDR1 MNHNY and CDR2 SVGAGI (reference sequence). The CDR3 spells CASRTFVAGKLFF. CDR3 nucleotides: TGTGCCAGCAGGACATTTGTAGCGGGAAAACTGTTTTTT.

The chain combines TRBV6-6 with TRBJ2-3; tentatively, D is TRBD1 or TRBD2 (5 bases each). V lost 0 bases to trimming and J lost 0 bases, with 10 bases between them. CDR1 MNHNY and CDR2 SVGAGI come from the germline V gene (reference sequence). This CDR3 contains 16 residues. CDR3 bases: TGTGCCAGCAGTTACTCAAAGGGGACGAGCACAGATACGCAGTATTTT. Amino acid sequence: CASSYSKGTSTDTQYF.

This chain uses TRBV9 with TRBJ2-2; the D gene could be TRBD1 or TRBD2 (6 bases each). CDR1 and CDR2 (germline): SGDLS, YYNGEE. Trimming shortened V by 7 bases and J by 4 bases, and 14 bases separated the two germline ends. The CDR3 is made up of 14 amino acids. CDR3 sequence reads: CASQGGLGTGELFF. The CDR3 coding sequence is TGTGCCAGCCAAGGGGGGCTCGGCACCGGGGAGCTGTTTTTT. Based on the CDR3 plus reference TRBV9 and TRBJ2-2, the full variable domain is DSGVTQTPKHLITATGQRVTLRCSPRSGDLSVYWYQQSLDQGLQFLIQYYNGEERAKGNILERFSAQQFPDLHSELNLSSLELGDSALYFCASQGGLGTGELFFGEGSRLTVL.

The gene calls are TRBV7-2 and TRBJ2-5, with 8 bases that match TRBD1. The length of the CDR3 is 17 residues. Trimming at V came to 1 base and at J to 0 bases, leaving 7 bases not matched to a gene. The germline gives CDR1 SGHTA, CDR2 FQGNSA. CDR3 protein: CASSLGSGTGYQETQYF. The DNA of the CDR3 is TGTGCCAGCAGCTTAGGATCCGGGACAGGTTACCAAGAGACCCAGTACTTC.

The chain recombines TRBV4-2 with TRBJ2-7; D possibly corresponds to TRBD2 (6 bases). This CDR3 is built from 14 residues. Germline assignment: CDR1 LGHNA and CDR2 YNFKEQ. V was shortened by 5 bases and J by 3 bases, with 14 bases between the two germline ends. Here the CDR3 reads CASSLAGGIYEQYF. Here the CDR3 DNA reads TGTGCCAGCAGCTTGGCGGGCGGGATCTACGAGCAGTACTTC.

V usage is TRBV7-9 and J usage is TRBJ2-7; 8 bases line up with TRBD2. The V segment lost 5 bases and the J segment 3 bases; nucleotides outside the gene matches: 12. The CDR3 is 16 amino acids. Germline lookup yields CDR1 SEHNR and CDR2 FQNEAQ (reference sequence). CDR3 sequence reads: CASSPDGRASIYEQYF. In DNA form, the CDR3 reads TGTGCCAGCAGCCCGGACGGGAGGGCCTCCATCTACGAGCAGTACTTC.

This chain joins TRBV9 and TRBJ1-6; D is perhaps TRBD1 (5 bases). The CDR3 has 12 amino acids. The ends were cut back, 3 bases at V and 8 bases at J, with 6 bases in the middle. CDR1 is SGDLS, CDR2 YYNGEE, per germline. This chain's CDR3 is CASSGGDSPLHF. The CDR3 nucleotides are TGTGCCAGCAGCGGGGGGGATTCACCCCTCCACTTT.

A few counts support this clone. J is TRBJ2-5 and V is TRBV7-8; 13 bases map to TRBD2. Germline V gene data show CDR1 as SGHVS and CDR2 as FQNEAQ. Unmatched junction bases numbered 5, after V lost 2 bases and J lost 5 bases. The CDR3 runs 16 residues. The CDR3: CASSLQPTSGGETQYF. The CDR3 region has the DNA TGTGCCAGCAGCTTACAGCCGACTAGCGGGGGGGAGACCCAGTACTTC.

The gene calls are TRBV15 and TRBJ1-3; a possible D gene is TRBD1 (5 bases). CDR3 size: 15 residues. Germline V gene lookup returns CDR1 LNHNV and CDR2 YYDKDF (reference sequence). V was clipped by 0 bases and J by 2 bases, with 8 bases between them. The CDR3 DNA reads as TGTGCCACCAGCAGAGATTTGGGGGCTGGAAACACCATATATTTT. Translating gives CATSRDLGAGNTIYF.

The chain's CDR3 is CASRAIAGKSYEQYF. The DNA for the CDR3 is TGTGCCAGCAGAGCCATAGCGGGGAAATCCTACGAGCAGTACTTC. The V gene is TRBV6-1, the J gene TRBJ2-7, with TRBD2 matching 8 bases. Trimming took 6 bases from V and 1 from J; bases not matched to a gene: 8. CDR3 length: 15 amino acids. Germline V gene data show CDR1 as MNHNS and CDR2 as SASEGT.

A few counts support this clone. The chain combines TRBV5-6 with TRBJ2-2; either TRBD1 or TRBD2 may fit D (5 bases each). V was trimmed by 3 bases and J by 3 bases, leaving 12 bases between them. The CDR3 has 15 amino acids. The germline V gene encodes CDR1 SGHDT and CDR2 YYEEEE. The CDR3 DNA follows: TGTGCCAGCAGCTGGACCGGGACCGACACCGGGGAGCTGTTTTTT. Its translation: CASSWTGTDTGELFF.

The chain is built from TRBV19 and TRBJ2-7, with D perhaps TRBD1 (6 bases). This CDR3 is built from 15 residues. Trimming shortened V by 4 bases and J by 3 bases, and 16 bases separated the two germline ends. Germline V gives CDR1 LNHDA, CDR2 SQIVND (reference sequence). The CDR3 DNA follows: TGTGCCAGTAGTACCTCGACAGGCTATGACTACGAGCAGTACTTC. Its translation is CASSTSTGYDYEQYF.

V gene TRBV19 combines with J gene TRBJ1-5; D is uncertain. Trimming cost V 0 bases and J 2 bases, with 8 bases left between them. Germline loops: CDR1 LNHDA, CDR2 SQIVND (reference sequence). CDR3 size: 15 residues. The CDR3 DNA reads as TGTGCCAGTAGTATAGATCTTCGGGGCAATCAGCCCCAGCATTTT. Protein: CASSIDLRGNQPQHF.

The J gene is TRBJ1-2, the V gene TRBV18; 10 bases agree with TRBD1. The CDR3 totals 16 residues. The V segment lost 6 bases and the J segment 4 bases; nucleotides outside the gene matches: 11. The germline gives CDR1 KGHSH, CDR2 LQKENI. Here the CDR3 reads CASSISGTGVSYGYTF. DNA for the CDR3: TGTGCCAGCTCGATTTCCGGGACAGGGGTTAGCTATGGCTACACCTTC. Based on the CDR3 plus reference TRBV18 and TRBJ1-2, the full variable domain is NAGVMQNPRHLVRRRGQEARLRCSPMKGHSHVYWYRQLPEEGLKFMVYLQKENIIDESGMPKERFSAEFPKEGPSILRIQQVVRGDSAAYFCASSISGTGVSYGYTFGSGTRLTVV.